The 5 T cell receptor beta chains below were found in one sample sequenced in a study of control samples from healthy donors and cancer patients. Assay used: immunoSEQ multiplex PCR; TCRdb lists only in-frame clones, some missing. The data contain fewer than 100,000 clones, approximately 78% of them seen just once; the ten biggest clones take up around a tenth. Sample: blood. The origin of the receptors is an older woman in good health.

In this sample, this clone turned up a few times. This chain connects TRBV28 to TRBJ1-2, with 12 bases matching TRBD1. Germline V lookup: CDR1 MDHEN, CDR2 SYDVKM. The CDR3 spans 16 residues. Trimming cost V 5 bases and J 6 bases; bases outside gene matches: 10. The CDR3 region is CASSKGDRGLFDGYTF. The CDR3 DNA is TGTGCCAGCAGTAAAGGGGACAGGGGGCTTTTTGATGGCTACACCTTC.

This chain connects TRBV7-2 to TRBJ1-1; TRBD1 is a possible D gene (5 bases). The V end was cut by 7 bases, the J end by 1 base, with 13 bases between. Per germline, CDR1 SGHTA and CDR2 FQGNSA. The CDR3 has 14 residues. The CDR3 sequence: CASTPSGGNTEAFF. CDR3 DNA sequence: TGTGCCAGCACCCCATCGGGGGGGAACACTGAAGCTTTCTTT.

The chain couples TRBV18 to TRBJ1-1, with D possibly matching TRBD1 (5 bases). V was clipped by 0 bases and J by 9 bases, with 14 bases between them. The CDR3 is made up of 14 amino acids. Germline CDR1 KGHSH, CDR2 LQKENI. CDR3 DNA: TGTGCCAGCTCACCACCGGGGCAGGCTAACAAAGCTTTCTTT. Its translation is CASSPPGQANKAFF.

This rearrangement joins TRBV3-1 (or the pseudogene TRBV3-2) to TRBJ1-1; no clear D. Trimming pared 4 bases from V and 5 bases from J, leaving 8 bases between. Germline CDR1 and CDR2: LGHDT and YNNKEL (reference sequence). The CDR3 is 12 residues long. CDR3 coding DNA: TGTGCCAGCAGCCGATACGGAACTGAAGCTTTCTTT. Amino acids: CASSRYGTEAFF.

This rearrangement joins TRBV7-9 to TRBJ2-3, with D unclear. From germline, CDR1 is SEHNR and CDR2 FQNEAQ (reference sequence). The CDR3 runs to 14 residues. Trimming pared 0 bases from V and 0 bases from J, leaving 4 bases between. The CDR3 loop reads CASSLADSTDTQYF. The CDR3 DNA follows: TGTGCCAGCAGCTTAGCCGACAGCACAGATACGCAGTATTTT.